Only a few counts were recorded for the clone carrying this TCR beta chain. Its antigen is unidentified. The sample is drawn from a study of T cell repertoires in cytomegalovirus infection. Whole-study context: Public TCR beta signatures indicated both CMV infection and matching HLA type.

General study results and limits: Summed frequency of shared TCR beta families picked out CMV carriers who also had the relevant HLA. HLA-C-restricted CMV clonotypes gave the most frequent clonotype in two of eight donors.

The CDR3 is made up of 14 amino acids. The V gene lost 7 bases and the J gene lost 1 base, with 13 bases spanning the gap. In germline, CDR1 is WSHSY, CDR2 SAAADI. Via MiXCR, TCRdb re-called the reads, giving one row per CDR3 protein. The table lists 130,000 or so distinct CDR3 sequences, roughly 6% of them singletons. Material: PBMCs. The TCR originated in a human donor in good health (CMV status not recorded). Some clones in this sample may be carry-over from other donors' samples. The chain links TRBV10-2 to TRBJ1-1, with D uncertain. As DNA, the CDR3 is TGCGCCAGCAATTACGAGGGTCGGAACACTGAAGCTTTCTTT. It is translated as CASNYEGRNTEAFF.